A selection of T cell receptor beta chains follows, all from one sample in a study of beta chain features in type 1 diabetes. Sequenced by immunoSEQ multiplex PCR; TCRdb stores in-frame clones only, minus some. The table lists hundreds of thousands of clones, around 8.5% of them singletons. Material for sequencing was central memory CD4+ T cells from blood. The receptors shown here come from a man between 25 and 39 years old with type 1 diabetes. The CDR3 runs from the conserved cysteine through the conserved F or W. Fields, in order: V gene, J gene, clone size, D gene, CDR3 protein, CDR3 DNA. D genes are given only for firm matches. Some rows mark clone size as missing; the rest say once, few, many or name a class of expanded clone.

TRBV14,TRBJ2-1,few,TRBD1,CASSPDRGYISYNEQFF,TGTGCCAGCAGCCCCGACAGGGGGTATATCTCCTACAATGAGCAGTTCTTC
TRBV15,TRBJ1-5,NA,NA,CATSRDGQPQHF,TGTGCCACCAGCAGAGATGGTCAGCCCCAGCATTTT
TRBV7-2,TRBJ1-4,NA,TRBD1,CASSLGTGTTNEKLFF,TGTGCCAGCAGCTTAGGGACAGGGACAACTAATGAAAAACTGTTTTTT
TRBV25-1,TRBJ1-6,few,NA,CASSESRGSYNSPLHF,TGTGCCAGCAGTGAATCCCGGGGGTCCTATAATTCACCCCTCCACTTT
TRBV28,TRBJ1-2,NA,TRBD1,CASSLVAGGDGYTF,TGTGCCAGCAGTTTGGTGGCAGGGGGGGATGGCTACACCTTC
TRBV2,TRBJ1-2,few,NA,CASSEGQGGSYTF,TGTGCCAGCAGTGAAGGCCAGGGAGGAAGCTACACCTTC
TRBV19,TRBJ1-2,few,NA,CASNFQGLNYGYTF,TGTGCCAGTAATTTCCAGGGCCTAAACTATGGCTACACCTTC
TRBV7-2,TRBJ2-7,NA,TRBD2,CASSLGTSGGSSSYEQYF,TGTGCCAGCAGCCTCGGGACTAGCGGGGGATCTTCCTCCTACGAGCAGTACTTC
TRBV2,TRBJ2-3,few,NA,CASNRLYTDTQYF,TGTGCCAGCAATCGACTGTACACAGATACGCAGTATTTT
TRBV20-1,TRBJ1-4,NA,NA,CSASLNEKLFF,TGCAGTGCCAGCCTTAATGAAAAACTGTTTTTT
TRBV2,TRBJ2-3,many,NA,CASSEPGEAASRWYF,TGTGCCAGCAGTGAACCGGGGGAAGCGGCTAGTAGGTGGTATTTT
TRBV28,TRBJ2-5,few,TRBD2,CASSSGGRDLFVTQYF,TGTGCCAGCAGTTCCGGCGGGAGAGACTTATTTGTGACCCAGTACTTC
TRBV7-9,TRBJ2-3,few,NA,CASSLGREDTQYF,TGTGCCAGCAGCTTAGGGAGGGAAGATACGCAGTATTTT
TRBV7-8,TRBJ1-1,few,NA,CASSPRTENTEAFF,TGTGCCAGCAGCCCAAGGACGGAGAACACTGAAGCTTTCTTT
TRBV4-1,TRBJ1-2,NA,TRBD1,CASSQVRSRQGLYGYTF,TGCGCCAGCAGCCAGGTCAGGTCCCGACAGGGCCTCTATGGCTACACCTTC
TRBV7-8,TRBJ1-3,NA,NA,CASSLRGYTIYF,TGTGCCAGCAGCTTAAGAGGATACACCATATATTTT
TRBV27,TRBJ2-1,NA,NA,CASSFKPLPYNEQFF,TGTGCCAGCAGTTTTAAGCCCTTACCCTACAATGAGCAGTTCTTC
TRBV13,TRBJ1-2,many,NA,CASSARTASGNYGYTF,TGTGCCAGCAGCGCCCGGACAGCCAGTGGTAACTATGGCTACACCTTC
TRBV10-2,TRBJ2-4,few,NA,CASSARGVAKNIQYF,TGCGCCAGCAGTGCTCGCGGGGTAGCCAAAAACATTCAGTACTTC
TRBV10-1,TRBJ2-2,NA,TRBD1,CASSAGTGFSGELFF,TGCGCCAGCAGCGCCGGGACAGGGTTCTCCGGGGAGCTGTTTTTT
TRBV5-6,TRBJ2-7,NA,NA,CASSLEAVAYEQYF,TGTGCCAGCAGCTTGGAAGCAGTTGCCTACGAGCAGTACTTC
TRBV7-2,TRBJ2-7,NA,NA,CASSLSGVREQYF,TGTGCCAGCAGCTTGAGCGGCGTACGCGAGCAGTACTTC
TRBV10-1,TRBJ2-3,NA,NA,CASSESGMTDTQYF,TGCGCCAGCAGTGAGTCGGGTATGACAGATACGCAGTATTTT
TRBV11-2,TRBJ2-5,NA,NA,CASSRDGQETQYF,TGTGCCAGCAGCCGGGACGGACAAGAGACCCAGTACTTC
TRBV13,TRBJ2-7,few,TRBD2,CASSMSGGLSYEQYF,TGTGCCAGCAGTATGAGCGGGGGACTCTCCTACGAGCAGTACTTC
TRBV9,TRBJ2-5,NA,NA,CASSRRESLWETQYF,TGTGCCAGCAGCCGCCGGGAGTCGCTCTGGGAGACCCAGTACTTC
TRBV6-5,TRBJ2-5,NA,TRBD1,CASSRTGAETQYF,TGTGCCAGCAGTCGGACAGGGGCTGAGACCCAGTACTTC
TRBV10-3,TRBJ2-1,medium-sized,TRBD1,CAISATGQGAYNEQFF,TGTGCCATCAGTGCCACTGGACAGGGGGCCTACAATGAGCAGTTCTTC
TRBV28,TRBJ2-7,NA,NA,CASSLPRRYEQYF,TGTGCCAGCAGTTTACCCAGAAGGTACGAGCAGTACTTC
TRBV29-1,TRBJ2-5,NA,NA,CSVAQGTQYF,TGCAGCGTTGCCCAGGGGACCCAGTACTTC
TRBV7-7,TRBJ2-5,NA,NA,CASSFDGQETQYF,TGTGCCAGCAGCTTCGACGGACAAGAGACCCAGTACTTC
TRBV10-1,TRBJ1-2,once,NA,CASRGTGVYGYTF,TGCGCCAGCAGGGGTACAGGAGTCTATGGCTACACCTTC
TRBV7-2,TRBJ1-2,NA,NA,CASSLDWGADGYTF,TGTGCCAGCAGCTTAGACTGGGGCGCCGATGGCTACACCTTC
TRBV29-1,TRBJ2-2,NA,TRBD1,CSVGDSAGELFF,TGCAGCGTCGGGGACAGTGCCGGGGAGCTGTTTTTT
TRBV4-3,TRBJ2-1,few,NA,CASSPDGGRYNEQFF,TGCGCCAGCAGCCCAGACGGGGGGCGTTACAATGAGCAGTTCTTC
TRBV7-2,TRBJ1-2,NA,NA,CASSLSGAAVGLYYGYTF,TGTGCCAGCAGCTTGTCGGGTGCGGCGGTCGGGCTCTACTATGGCTACACCTTC
TRBV11-2,TRBJ2-7,few,NA,CASSLASGGTYEQYF,TGTGCCAGCAGCTTAGCTAGTGGCGGTACCTACGAGCAGTACTTC
TRBV6-6,TRBJ1-5,NA,NA,CASSDSGQPQHF,TGTGCCAGCAGTGACTCGGGTCAGCCCCAGCATTTT
TRBV2,TRBJ2-7,NA,NA,CASSGGTAEFSYEQYF,TGTGCCAGCAGCGGAGGGACAGCTGAATTCTCCTACGAGCAGTACTTC
TRBV5-1,TRBJ2-7,few,NA,CASSLGRGRGVLYEQYF,TGCGCCAGCAGCTTGGGGAGGGGGAGAGGGGTTCTCTACGAGCAGTACTTC
TRBV10-2,TRBJ1-5,few,NA,CASSGLNQPQHF,TGCGCCAGCAGTGGTCTCAATCAGCCCCAGCATTTT
TRBV6-5,TRBJ1-4,many,NA,CASSYSGTSKEKLFF,TGTGCCAGCAGTTACTCGGGGACTTCTAAGGAAAAACTGTTTTTT
TRBV28,TRBJ2-5,NA,NA,CASSLAGAGETQYF,TGTGCCAGCAGTTTAGCAGGGGCGGGGGAGACCCAGTACTTC
TRBV6-1,TRBJ2-1,NA,NA,CASSARFVVGQFF,TGTGCCAGCAGTGCCCGATTTGTTGTCGGGCAGTTCTTC
TRBV4-1,TRBJ2-7,NA,NA,CASSQGPITYEQYF,TGCGCCAGCAGCCAAGGTCCCATAACCTACGAGCAGTACTTC
TRBV7-9,TRBJ1-1,few,NA,CASSEGVWTEAFF,TGTGCCAGCAGCGAGGGGGTTTGGACTGAAGCTTTCTTT
TRBV19,TRBJ1-1,NA,NA,CASINRVSTEAFF,TGTGCCAGTATCAACAGGGTGAGCACTGAAGCTTTCTTT
TRBV28,TRBJ2-3,few,TRBD2,CASSFILAGTDTQYF,TGTGCCAGCAGTTTTATCCTAGCGGGCACAGATACGCAGTATTTT
TRBV9,TRBJ2-3,many,NA,CASSPAAPDTQYF,TGTGCCAGCAGCCCGGCGGCACCAGATACGCAGTATTTT
TRBV18,TRBJ2-5,NA,NA,CAIHSEVPQETQYF,TGTGCCATCCATTCTGAGGTCCCCCAAGAGACCCAGTACTTC
TRBV28,TRBJ1-2,NA,NA,CASSFPGRLNYGYTF,TGTGCCAGCAGTTTCCCGGGACGGCTTAACTATGGCTACACCTTC
TRBV7-9,TRBJ2-7,NA,TRBD2,CASSRIVPAGVSEQYF,TGTGCCAGCAGCCGAATCGTACCGGCGGGAGTCTCCGAGCAGTACTTC
TRBV5-4,TRBJ1-1,few,NA,CASSLLNTEAFF,TGTGCCAGCAGCTTATTAAACACTGAAGCTTTCTTT